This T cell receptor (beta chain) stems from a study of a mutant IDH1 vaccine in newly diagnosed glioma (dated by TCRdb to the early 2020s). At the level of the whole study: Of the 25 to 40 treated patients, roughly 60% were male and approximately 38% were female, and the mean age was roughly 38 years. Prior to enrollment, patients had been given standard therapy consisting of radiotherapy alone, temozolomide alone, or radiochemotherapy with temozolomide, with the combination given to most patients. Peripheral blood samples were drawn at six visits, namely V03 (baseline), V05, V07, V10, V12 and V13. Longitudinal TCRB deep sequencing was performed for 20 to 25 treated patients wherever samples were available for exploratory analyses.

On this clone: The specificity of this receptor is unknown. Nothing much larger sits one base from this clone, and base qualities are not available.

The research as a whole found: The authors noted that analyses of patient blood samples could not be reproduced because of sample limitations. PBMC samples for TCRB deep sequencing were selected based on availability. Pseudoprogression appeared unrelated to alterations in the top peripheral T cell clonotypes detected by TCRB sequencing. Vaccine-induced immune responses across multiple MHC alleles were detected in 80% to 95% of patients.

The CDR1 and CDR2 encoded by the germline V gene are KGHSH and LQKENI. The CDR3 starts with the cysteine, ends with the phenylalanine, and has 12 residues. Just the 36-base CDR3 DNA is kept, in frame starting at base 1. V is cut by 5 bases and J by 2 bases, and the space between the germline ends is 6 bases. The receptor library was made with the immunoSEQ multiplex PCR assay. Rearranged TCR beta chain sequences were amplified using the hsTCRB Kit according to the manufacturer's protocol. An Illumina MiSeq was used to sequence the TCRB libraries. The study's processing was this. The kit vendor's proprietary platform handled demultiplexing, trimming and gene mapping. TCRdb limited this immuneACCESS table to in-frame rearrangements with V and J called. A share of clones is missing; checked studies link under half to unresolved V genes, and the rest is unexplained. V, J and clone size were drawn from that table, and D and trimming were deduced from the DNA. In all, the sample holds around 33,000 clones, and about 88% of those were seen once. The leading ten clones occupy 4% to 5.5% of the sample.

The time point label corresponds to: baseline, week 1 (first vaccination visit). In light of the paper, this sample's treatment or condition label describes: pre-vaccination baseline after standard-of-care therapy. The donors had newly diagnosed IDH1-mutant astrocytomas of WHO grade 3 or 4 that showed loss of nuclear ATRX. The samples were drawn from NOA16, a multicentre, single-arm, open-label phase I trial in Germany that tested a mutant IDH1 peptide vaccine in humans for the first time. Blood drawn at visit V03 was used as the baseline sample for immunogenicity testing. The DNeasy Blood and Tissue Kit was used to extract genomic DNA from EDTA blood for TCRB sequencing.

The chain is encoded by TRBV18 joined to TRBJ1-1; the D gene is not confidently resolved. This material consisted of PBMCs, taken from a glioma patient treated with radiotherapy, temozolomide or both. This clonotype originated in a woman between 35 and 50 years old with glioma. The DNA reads TGTGCCAGCTCAGAAGGTAACACTGAAGCTTTCTTT. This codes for CASSEGNTEAFF.